These 5 T cell receptor beta chains share one sample of origin, sequenced in a study of siplizumab effects on memory and regulatory T cells. Data came from immunoSEQ multiplex PCR; TCRdb stores just in-frame clones and leaves some out. The sample records around 100,000 clones, 80% to 95% being singletons. Input material: non-Treg CD4+ T cells sorted from blood. These receptors were taken from a human donor in good health.

The rearrangement uses TRBV19 and TRBJ1-1; 8 bases map to TRBD1. J lost 2 bases, V lost 6 bases, and 11 bases had no gene match. The CDR3 covers 16 residues. Looked up from germline, CDR1 is LNHDA and CDR2 is SQIVND (reference sequence). CDR3 nucleotide sequence: TGTGCCAGTAGGGGGACAGGTGTTGCCCCTAACACTGAAGCTTTCTTT. This gives the protein CASRGTGVAPNTEAFF.

J is TRBJ2-5 and V is TRBV19; D gene uncertain. Per the germline V gene, CDR1 is LNHDA and CDR2 is SQIVND (reference sequence). V was pared by 5 bases and J by 5 bases, with 9 bases between. The CDR3 has 12 amino acids. CDR3 residues: CASSAQWETQYF. The CDR3 bases are TGTGCCAGTAGTGCTCAGTGGGAGACCCAGTACTTC.

This rearrangement joins TRBV15 to TRBJ2-2, with a weak D call TRBD2 (6 bases). The V end lost 1 base, the J end lost 8 bases, and 8 bases lay between the germline ends. Germline V lookup: CDR1 LNHNV, CDR2 YYDKDF (reference sequence). This CDR3 contains 13 residues. The CDR3 coding sequence is TGTGCCACCAGCAGAGTCCGGGAGGGGGAGCTGTTTTTT. Its translation is CATSRVREGELFF.

V usage is TRBV2 and J usage is TRBJ2-1; 8 bases agree with TRBD2. The CDR3 covers 16 residues. V trimming: 4 bases; J trimming: 8 bases; junction bases outside the gene matches: 13. Germline loops: CDR1 SNHLY, CDR2 FYNNEI. CDR3 residues: CASSVELAGPSDEQFF. CDR3 sequence (DNA): TGTGCCAGCAGTGTAGAGCTAGCGGGCCCTTCCGATGAGCAGTTCTTC.

The V gene is TRBV7-9, the J gene TRBJ2-1; a possible D gene is TRBD2 (6 bases). The V end was cut by 5 bases, the J end by 0 bases, with 8 bases between. The CDR3 totals 14 residues. From germline, CDR1 is SEHNR and CDR2 FQNEAQ (reference sequence). The DNA for the CDR3 is TGTGCCAGCAGCCCGACTAGCTCCTACAATGAGCAGTTCTTC. Amino acid sequence: CASSPTSSYNEQFF.